A selection of T cell receptor beta chains follows, all from one sample in a study of T cell responses to AZD1222 COVID-19 vaccine. Clones were read by immunoSEQ multiplex PCR, and TCRdb kept only the in-frame ones, dropping some. The profile shows 200,000 to 300,000 clones, just over 90% of them singletons. The sequenced sample was peripheral blood, obtained on day 0 of AZD1222 vaccination. All receptors derive from an adult in good health. The CDR3 runs from the conserved cysteine through the conserved F or W. The D gene is left open where the match is weak. Clone size is given for some rows only: seen once, a few or many times, or a class if the clone is expanded.

CASSQVSISRLRLNTEAFF TGCGCCAGCAGCCAAGTATCTATTTCGAGGTTGAGATTGAACACTGAAGCTTTCTTT few . TRBJ1-1 TRBV4-1
CASSLGTGDNTGELFF TGTGCCAGCAGCTTAGGGACAGGCGATAACACCGGGGAGCTGTTTTTT . TRBD1 TRBJ2-2 TRBV11-3
CASSEWGQGAYEQYF TGTGCCAGCAGTGAATGGGGTCAGGGGGCCTACGAGCAGTACTTC . TRBD1 TRBJ2-7 TRBV6-1
CASSSDTRNTEAFF TGTGCCAGCAGCTCGGATACACGGAACACTGAAGCTTTCTTT . . TRBJ1-1 TRBV7-2
CASSIQDSNQPQHF TGTGCCAGCAGCATACAGGATAGCAATCAGCCCCAGCATTTT once . TRBJ1-5 TRBV7-9
CASRGLAAYEQYF TGTGCCAGCAGGGGACTAGCGGCCTACGAGCAGTACTTC . TRBD2 TRBJ2-7 TRBV6-5
CASSQRTGGYRPYEQYF TGTGCCAGCAGCCAAAGGACAGGGGGCTACCGGCCCTACGAGCAGTACTTC . TRBD1 TRBJ2-7 TRBV3-1/TRBV3-2
CASSGRTINTEAFF TGTGCCAGCAGCGGAAGGACAATCAACACTGAAGCTTTCTTT . . TRBJ1-1 TRBV7-2
CASSRFTGEGKTQYF TGTGCCAGCAGCCGCTTTACAGGGGAGGGGAAGACCCAGTACTTC . . TRBJ2-5 TRBV6-2/TRBV6-3
CASSQPVLGTEAFF TGTGCCAGCAGCCAACCCGTCTTAGGAACTGAAGCTTTCTTT . . TRBJ1-1 TRBV3-1/TRBV3-2
CASSNGTSRYEQYF TGTGCCAGCAGCAACGGGACTAGCCGGTACGAGCAGTACTTC few . TRBJ2-7 TRBV21-1
CASSLFGIGNREGADTQYF TGTGCCAGCAGTTTATTCGGGATCGGTAACAGGGAGGGAGCAGATACGCAGTATTTT . . TRBJ2-3 TRBV27
CASSLTGGGYGYTF TGTGCCAGCAGCTTGACAGGGGGCGGCTATGGCTACACCTTC . TRBD1 TRBJ1-2 TRBV2
CASEPSGTGDTGELFF TGTGCCAGCGAACCCTCCGGGACAGGGGACACCGGGGAGCTGTTTTTT . TRBD1 TRBJ2-2 TRBV19
CASSSGQGKSGYTF TGTGCCAGCAGTTCCGGACAGGGGAAGAGTGGCTACACCTTC . TRBD1 TRBJ1-2 TRBV6-5
CASSVAGRGGGTDTQYF TGTGCCAGCAGCGTAGCGGGGAGAGGGGGGGGCACAGATACGCAGTATTTT . . TRBJ2-3 TRBV9
CASSTAGISYEQYF TGTGCCAGCAGTACGGCAGGGATCTCCTACGAGCAGTACTTC . . TRBJ2-7 TRBV2
CASSQGIQGIWVTEAFF TGCGCCAGCAGCCAGGGAATACAAGGGATTTGGGTCACTGAAGCTTTCTTT . . TRBJ1-1 TRBV4-1
CASCEGARNSPLHF TGTGCCAGCTGTGAGGGGGCAAGGAATTCACCCCTCCACTTT . TRBD1 TRBJ1-6 TRBV6-1
CASSFVGGRTDTQYF TGTGCCAGCAGCTTCGTCGGGGGGCGTACAGATACGCAGTATTTT . . TRBJ2-3 TRBV7-6
CASGSPGQKYGYTF TGTGCCAGCGGCTCCCCAGGACAGAAGTATGGCTACACCTTC . . TRBJ1-2 TRBV7-3
CASRLGNQPQHF TGTGCCAGCAGGCTGGGAAATCAGCCCCAGCATTTT . . TRBJ1-5 TRBV28
CASSSLTAYNEQFF TGTGCCAGCAGCTCCCTGACGGCCTACAATGAGCAGTTCTTC . . TRBJ2-1 TRBV7-9
CASRTSGGAAWGEQFF TGTGCCAGCAGAACTAGCGGGGGGGCCGCTTGGGGTGAGCAGTTCTTC . TRBD2 TRBJ2-1 TRBV2
CASSSTTTNEKLFF TGCGCCAGCAGCTCAACCACAACAAATGAAAAACTGTTTTTT . . TRBJ1-4 TRBV5-1
CASSYLDNSPLHF TGTGCCAGCAGTTACCTTGATAATTCACCCCTCCACTTT . . TRBJ1-6 TRBV6-6
CASSLESGRLETQYF TGCGCCAGCAGCTTGGAATCAGGGCGACTAGAGACCCAGTACTTC . . TRBJ2-5 TRBV5-1
CASSSRGPSWFRNNEQFF TGTGCCAGCAGCAGCCGAGGGCCCTCCTGGTTCCGAAACAATGAGCAGTTCTTC . . TRBJ2-1 TRBV21-1
CASNEYRALGKLFF TGTGCCAGCAATGAATACAGGGCTCTTGGAAAACTGTTTTTT . . TRBJ1-4 TRBV2
CASSLGTSQLGELFF TGTGCCAGCAGCCTAGGGACGAGCCAGTTGGGGGAGCTGTTTTTT . . TRBJ2-2 TRBV11-1
CASSPPGLNTGELFF TGTGCCAGCAGCCCACCGGGACTAAACACCGGGGAGCTGTTTTTT . TRBD2 TRBJ2-2 TRBV9
CASSPPGGRGNTEAFF TGTGCCAGCTCACCACCGGGGGGCAGGGGGAACACTGAAGCTTTCTTT . . TRBJ1-1 TRBV18
CASSPSGAPSGYTF TGTGCCAGCAGCCCGTCCGGGGCCCCAAGTGGCTACACCTTC . . TRBJ1-2 TRBV3-1/TRBV3-2
CASSFGLAFGADTQYF TGTGCCAGCAGTTTCGGACTAGCATTTGGGGCAGATACGCAGTATTTT few TRBD2 TRBJ2-3 TRBV27
CASSQGAYSYEQYF TGTGCCAGCAGCCAGGGGGCCTACTCCTACGAGCAGTACTTC . TRBD1 TRBJ2-7 TRBV2
CAIRQGSSYEQYF TGTGCCATCAGGCAGGGGAGCTCCTACGAGCAGTACTTC . . TRBJ2-7 TRBV10-3
CASSVLRGDNEQFF TGTGCCAGCAGTGTCCTTCGAGGGGATAATGAGCAGTTCTTC . . TRBJ2-1 TRBV2
CASSVGGVRGTEAFF TGTGCCAGCAGCGTAGGAGGGGTAAGGGGGACTGAAGCTTTCTTT . . TRBJ1-1 TRBV9
CATSDLSGGRSSYNEQFF TGTGCCACCAGTGATTTGTCGGGCGGGAGGAGCTCCTACAATGAGCAGTTCTTC . TRBD2 TRBJ2-1 TRBV24-1
CASSLGLGPYEQYF TGCGCCAGCAGCTTGGGTCTAGGGCCCTACGAGCAGTACTTC . . TRBJ2-7 TRBV5-1
CASSLSRNTGELFF TGTGCCAGCAGCTTAAGCAGAAACACCGGGGAGCTGTTTTTT . . TRBJ2-2 TRBV7-3
CASSYPVGVNTEAFF TGTGCCAGCAGTTACCCCGTGGGAGTGAACACTGAAGCTTTCTTT . . TRBJ1-1 TRBV28
CATSRASSPLHF TGTGCCACCAGCAGGGCCTCTTCACCCCTCCACTTT once . TRBJ1-6 TRBV15
CASSSTGGGGYTF TGTGCCAGCAGCAGCACAGGGGGCGGTGGCTACACCTTC once TRBD1 TRBJ1-2 TRBV6-5